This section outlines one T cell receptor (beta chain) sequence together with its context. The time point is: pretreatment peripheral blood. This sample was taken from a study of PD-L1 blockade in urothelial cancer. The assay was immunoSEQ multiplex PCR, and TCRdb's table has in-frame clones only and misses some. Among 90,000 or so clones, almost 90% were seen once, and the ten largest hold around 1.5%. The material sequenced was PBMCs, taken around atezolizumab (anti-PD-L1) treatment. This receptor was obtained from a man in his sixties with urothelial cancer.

For the CDR3, the DNA is TGTGCCAGCACCAGGCGGGAGGGGTCAACTAATGAAAAACTGTTTTTT. It specifies CASTRREGSTNEKLFF. V usage is TRBV7-9 and J usage is TRBJ1-4; D is perhaps TRBD1 (5 bases). V lost 7 bases to trimming and J lost 0 bases, with 15 bases between them. There are 16 residues in the CDR3. Germline CDR1 SEHNR, CDR2 FQNEAQ (reference sequence). The whole variable domain, remainder taken from reference TRBV7-9 and TRBJ1-4, is DTGVSQNPRHKITKRGQNVTFRCDPISEHNRLYWYRQTLGQGPEFLTYFQNEAQLEKSRLLSDRFSAERPKGSFSTLEIQRTEQGDSAMYLCASTRREGSTNEKLFFGSGTQLSVL.